These T cell receptor beta chains were read from a single sample in a study of OX40 agonist ivuxolimab in advanced cancers. This table comes from immunoSEQ multiplex PCR, and its TCRdb copy is limited to in-frame clones, with some not included. The table records about 93,000 clones, 92% of them present only once. The sequenced sample was CD4+ or CD8+ T cells sorted from blood, obtained in a trial of the OX40 agonist ivuxolimab. All receptors derive from an adult with an advanced solid tumor such as melanoma, head and neck, liver or kidney cancer. The CDR3 runs from the conserved cysteine through the conserved F or W. The order of the fields is CDR3 DNA, CDR3 protein, D gene, CDR3 length, V gene, clone size, J gene. The D gene is left open where the match is weak. Part of the rows lack a size; the others show once, few, many or a class for expanded clones.

cdr3_nt: TGTGCCTGGAGTGTACGAGAGGCCGGGGAGCTGTTTTTT
cdr3_aa: CAWSVREAGELFF
d_call: -
cdr3_length: 13
v_call: TRBV30
clone_size: -
j_call: TRBJ2-2

cdr3_nt: TGTGCCAGCAGCTCTAGGGTCGGCAAAAACATTCAGTACTTC
cdr3_aa: CASSSRVGKNIQYF
d_call: -
cdr3_length: 14
v_call: TRBV5-8
clone_size: -
j_call: TRBJ2-4

cdr3_nt: TGTGCCTGGAGTCCCTCTAGCGGACCCTACGAGCAGTACTTC
cdr3_aa: CAWSPSSGPYEQYF
d_call: TRBD2
cdr3_length: 14
v_call: TRBV30
clone_size: -
j_call: TRBJ2-7

cdr3_nt: TGTGCCAGCAGTTATAACAGGGGTGTGAGCGGGGAGCTGTTTTTT
cdr3_aa: CASSYNRGVSGELFF
d_call: TRBD1
cdr3_length: 15
v_call: TRBV6-5
clone_size: -
j_call: TRBJ2-2

cdr3_nt: TGTGCCAGCAGCGCCGCGTTTTCATCACCCCTCCACTTT
cdr3_aa: CASSAAFSSPLHF
d_call: -
cdr3_length: 13
v_call: TRBV9
clone_size: few
j_call: TRBJ1-6

cdr3_nt: TGCGCCAGCAGCTTGGTCGGGAGTGAGGAGACCCAGTACTTC
cdr3_aa: CASSLVGSEETQYF
d_call: -
cdr3_length: 14
v_call: TRBV5-1
clone_size: once
j_call: TRBJ2-5

cdr3_nt: TGTGCCAGCAGAGGGGGCGCGGAGGAAAAACTGTTTTTT
cdr3_aa: CASRGGAEEKLFF
d_call: TRBD1
cdr3_length: 13
v_call: TRBV5-6
clone_size: few
j_call: TRBJ1-4

cdr3_nt: TGCGCCAGCAGCTTCGAAGGACTTAACAATGAGCAGTTCTTC
cdr3_aa: CASSFEGLNNEQFF
d_call: -
cdr3_length: 14
v_call: TRBV5-1
clone_size: -
j_call: TRBJ2-1

cdr3_nt: TGTGCCAGCAACAGAGACAGTATGAACACTGAAGCTTTCTTT
cdr3_aa: CASNRDSMNTEAFF
d_call: -
cdr3_length: 14
v_call: TRBV2
clone_size: -
j_call: TRBJ1-1

cdr3_nt: TGTGCCAGCTCACCACCAGCGGGGACAGATACGCAGTATTTT
cdr3_aa: CASSPPAGTDTQYF
d_call: TRBD2
cdr3_length: 14
v_call: TRBV18
clone_size: -
j_call: TRBJ2-3

cdr3_nt: TGTGCCAGCAGGTCTAGCGGGGGAGGAAATGAGCAGTTCTTC
cdr3_aa: CASRSSGGGNEQFF
d_call: TRBD2
cdr3_length: 14
v_call: TRBV6-6
clone_size: -
j_call: TRBJ2-1

cdr3_nt: TGTGCCAGCAGCGAGGGCGTTGGCTACACCTTC
cdr3_aa: CASSEGVGYTF
d_call: -
cdr3_length: 11
v_call: TRBV5-6
clone_size: -
j_call: TRBJ1-2

cdr3_nt: TGTGCCAGCAACCCGGGACAGGGCTATGGCTACACCTTC
cdr3_aa: CASNPGQGYGYTF
d_call: TRBD1
cdr3_length: 13
v_call: TRBV27
clone_size: -
j_call: TRBJ1-2

cdr3_nt: TGCAGCGTTGCTAGCGGCACCTCCTATGGCTACACCTTC
cdr3_aa: CSVASGTSYGYTF
d_call: -
cdr3_length: 13
v_call: TRBV29-1
clone_size: -
j_call: TRBJ1-2

cdr3_nt: TGTGCCAGCAGCTTGAGGGGAGGCGATGGCTACACCTTC
cdr3_aa: CASSLRGGDGYTF
d_call: -
cdr3_length: 13
v_call: TRBV5-6
clone_size: -
j_call: TRBJ1-2

cdr3_nt: TGTGCCAGCTCACCACGGGGCGGGACCGATTACAATGAGCAGTTCTTC
cdr3_aa: CASSPRGGTDYNEQFF
d_call: -
cdr3_length: 16
v_call: TRBV18
clone_size: -
j_call: TRBJ2-1

cdr3_nt: TGTGCCAGCTCCTCCCGATGGCAGATGGGCTGGTACACCTTC
cdr3_aa: CASSSRWQMGWYTF
d_call: -
cdr3_length: 14
v_call: TRBV6-5
clone_size: once
j_call: TRBJ1-2

cdr3_nt: TGTGCCAGCAGCTTAACGGGACAGGTAGGGAATGAGCAGTTCTTC
cdr3_aa: CASSLTGQVGNEQFF
d_call: TRBD1
cdr3_length: 15
v_call: TRBV7-3
clone_size: -
j_call: TRBJ2-1

cdr3_nt: TGTGCCAGCAGCTGGCCTAGCGGCTACAATGAGCAGTTCTTC
cdr3_aa: CASSWPSGYNEQFF
d_call: TRBD2
cdr3_length: 14
v_call: TRBV7-6
clone_size: -
j_call: TRBJ2-1

cdr3_nt: TGTGCCTGGAGTGATCTAGCGGGGATGGTGAACACTGAAGCTTTCTTT
cdr3_aa: CAWSDLAGMVNTEAFF
d_call: -
cdr3_length: 16
v_call: TRBV30
clone_size: few
j_call: TRBJ1-1

cdr3_nt: TGTGCCAGCAGTGCCCCGGGTAGCACCGGGGAGCTGTTTTTT
cdr3_aa: CASSAPGSTGELFF
d_call: -
cdr3_length: 14
v_call: TRBV6-1
clone_size: -
j_call: TRBJ2-2

cdr3_nt: TGTGCCAGCAGTAAGACAGGGTACTATGGCTACACCTTC
cdr3_aa: CASSKTGYYGYTF
d_call: TRBD1
cdr3_length: 13
v_call: TRBV7-9
clone_size: -
j_call: TRBJ1-2

cdr3_nt: TGTGCCTGGACCGGCCGGGGCAGGAACACTGAAGCTTTCTTT
cdr3_aa: CAWTGRGRNTEAFF
d_call: -
cdr3_length: 14
v_call: TRBV30
clone_size: -
j_call: TRBJ1-1

cdr3_nt: -
cdr3_aa: CASSSSTTSGSRDTQYF
d_call: -
cdr3_length: 17
v_call: TRBV7-3
clone_size: -
j_call: TRBJ2-3

cdr3_nt: TGTGCCAGCAGCTTATCTCAAGATGGCTACACCTTC
cdr3_aa: CASSLSQDGYTF
d_call: -
cdr3_length: 12
v_call: TRBV13
clone_size: once
j_call: TRBJ1-2

cdr3_nt: TGTGCCAGCAGTCGGGGCGGGGAAGATACGCAGTATTTT
cdr3_aa: CASSRGGEDTQYF
d_call: -
cdr3_length: 13
v_call: TRBV25-1
clone_size: -
j_call: TRBJ2-3

cdr3_nt: TGTGCCAGCTCACTAGGACAGGGGGCAAATGAGCAGTTCTTC
cdr3_aa: CASSLGQGANEQFF
d_call: TRBD1
cdr3_length: 14
v_call: TRBV18
clone_size: -
j_call: TRBJ2-1

cdr3_nt: TGTGCCAGCTTCCTACGGGGAGCAGTCCTCTATGGCTACACCTTC
cdr3_aa: CASFLRGAVLYGYTF
d_call: -
cdr3_length: 15
v_call: TRBV6-6
clone_size: -
j_call: TRBJ1-2

cdr3_nt: TGTGCCAGCAGCTTAGCGGTCGGGGTCGGCAATGAGCAGTTCTTC
cdr3_aa: CASSLAVGVGNEQFF
d_call: -
cdr3_length: 15
v_call: TRBV7-8
clone_size: -
j_call: TRBJ2-1

cdr3_nt: TGTGCCAGCAGCTTGGAGGGGACAGACTATGGCTACACCTTC
cdr3_aa: CASSLEGTDYGYTF
d_call: TRBD1
cdr3_length: 14
v_call: TRBV5-4
clone_size: -
j_call: TRBJ1-2

cdr3_nt: TGTGCCACCAGCAGAGAAGGTCGAGCGACTAGCACAGATACGCAGTATTTT
cdr3_aa: CATSREGRATSTDTQYF
d_call: -
cdr3_length: 17
v_call: TRBV15
clone_size: once
j_call: TRBJ2-3

cdr3_nt: TGTGCCAGCAGCTTGGGTCCCTGGGGGCAGGGCACCGGGGAGCTGTTTTTT
cdr3_aa: CASSLGPWGQGTGELFF
d_call: -
cdr3_length: 17
v_call: TRBV5-8
clone_size: -
j_call: TRBJ2-2

cdr3_nt: TGCGCCAGCAGCCAAGATAGACAGGGCACGGCTGGAAACACCATATATTTT
cdr3_aa: CASSQDRQGTAGNTIYF
d_call: TRBD1
cdr3_length: 17
v_call: TRBV4-1
clone_size: -
j_call: TRBJ1-3

cdr3_nt: TGTGCCAGCAGTCCGGACAGGGACACTGAAGCTTTCTTT
cdr3_aa: CASSPDRDTEAFF
d_call: TRBD1
cdr3_length: 13
v_call: TRBV6-1
clone_size: -
j_call: TRBJ1-1

cdr3_nt: TGTGCCACCAGAGAAACCAGCAATCAGCCCCAGCATTTT
cdr3_aa: CATRETSNQPQHF
d_call: -
cdr3_length: 13
v_call: TRBV6-1
clone_size: -
j_call: TRBJ1-5

cdr3_nt: TGTGCCAGCAGGGTTCTGCAGCCCCAGCATTTT
cdr3_aa: CASRVLQPQHF
d_call: -
cdr3_length: 11
v_call: TRBV21-1
clone_size: -
j_call: TRBJ1-5

cdr3_nt: TGTGCCATCAGTGAGGGACAGCTGACCCAGTACTTC
cdr3_aa: CAISEGQLTQYF
d_call: -
cdr3_length: 12
v_call: TRBV10-3
clone_size: -
j_call: TRBJ2-5

cdr3_nt: TGCGCCAGCAGTAGCGGGGGTTTGGATGAGCAGTTCTTC
cdr3_aa: CASSSGGLDEQFF
d_call: TRBD2
cdr3_length: 13
v_call: TRBV5-1
clone_size: -
j_call: TRBJ2-1

cdr3_nt: TGTGCCACCAGCGGTAGCGGGGGGGCCTACAATGAGCAGTTCTTC
cdr3_aa: CATSGSGGAYNEQFF
d_call: TRBD2
cdr3_length: 15
v_call: TRBV15
clone_size: -
j_call: TRBJ2-1

cdr3_nt: TGTGCCAGCAGCATTTCAGGGGGCGACTACGAGCAGTACTTC
cdr3_aa: CASSISGGDYEQYF
d_call: TRBD1
cdr3_length: 14
v_call: TRBV11-1
clone_size: -
j_call: TRBJ2-7